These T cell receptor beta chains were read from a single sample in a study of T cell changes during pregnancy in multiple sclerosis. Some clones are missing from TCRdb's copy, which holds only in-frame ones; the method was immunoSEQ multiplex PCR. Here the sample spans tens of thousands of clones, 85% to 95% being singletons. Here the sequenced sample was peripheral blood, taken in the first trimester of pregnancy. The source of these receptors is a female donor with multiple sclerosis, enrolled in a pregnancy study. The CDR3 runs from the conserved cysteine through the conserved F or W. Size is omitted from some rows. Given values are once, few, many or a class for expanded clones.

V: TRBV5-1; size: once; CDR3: CASSLQLRGPDTEAFF
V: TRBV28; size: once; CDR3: CASTPGGKWGGSGNTIYF
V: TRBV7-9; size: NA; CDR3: CASSGALGGQPQHF
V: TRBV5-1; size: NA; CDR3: CASSPLPMTNYGYTF
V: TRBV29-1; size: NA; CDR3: CSVGPGQGANYGYTF
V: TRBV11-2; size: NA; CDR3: CASSNLAGHSYEQYF
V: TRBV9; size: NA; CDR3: CASSVGAGGGSIPGELFF
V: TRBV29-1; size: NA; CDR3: CSVRTGTAGEAFF
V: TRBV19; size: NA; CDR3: CASSTYEKLFF
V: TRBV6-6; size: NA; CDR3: CASSPSSGRADNEQFF
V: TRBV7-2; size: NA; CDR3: CASSGQGFNEQFF
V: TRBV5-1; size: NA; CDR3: CASSSGTGVSTDTQYF
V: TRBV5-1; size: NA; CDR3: CASSLTSGESETQYF
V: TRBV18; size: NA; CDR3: CASSPGSGRSYNEQFF
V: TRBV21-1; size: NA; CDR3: CASSKVRGRVEGNTIYF
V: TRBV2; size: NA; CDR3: CASSRDRGSTDTQYF
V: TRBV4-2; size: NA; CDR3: CASSQDQGLAAANEQFF
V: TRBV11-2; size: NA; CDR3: CASSVLAKNIQYF
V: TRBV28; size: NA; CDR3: CASISPGQGGTRNPGKQFF
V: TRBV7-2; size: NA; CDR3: CASSFTGDYEQYF
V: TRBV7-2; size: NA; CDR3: CASSHRRGINGYTF
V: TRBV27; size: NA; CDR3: CASKGVGGQGFYGYTF
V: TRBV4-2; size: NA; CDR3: CASSQGTGVGDIQYF
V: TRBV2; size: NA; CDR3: CASSEMGGLEAFF
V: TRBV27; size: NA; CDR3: CASRLNPPLAVTDTQYF
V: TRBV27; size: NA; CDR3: CASSRQGAKNSPLHF
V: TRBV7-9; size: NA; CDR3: CASSFRDRTYEQYF
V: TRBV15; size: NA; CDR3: CATSRGDPLDIQYF
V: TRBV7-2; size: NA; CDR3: CASSLRNRVNEQFF
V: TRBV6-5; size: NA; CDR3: CASSYRGTHNEQFF
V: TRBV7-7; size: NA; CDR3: CASSLVADTEAFF
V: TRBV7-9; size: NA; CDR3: CASSDVGQGAVGTEAFF
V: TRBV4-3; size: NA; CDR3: CASSQERSGTEAFF
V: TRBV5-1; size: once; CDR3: CASSGASTDTQYF
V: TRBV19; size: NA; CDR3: CASSITGTANEKLFF
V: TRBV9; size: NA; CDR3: CASSVHGGTEAFF
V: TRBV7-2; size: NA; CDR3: CASSLAQEAQGQGYTF